The 27 T cell receptor beta chains below all came from one sample that was sequenced in a study of T cell changes during pregnancy in multiple sclerosis (dated by TCRdb to the late 2010s). Receptor libraries were prepared by the immunoSEQ multiplex PCR assay. Held by TCRdb, this immuneACCESS table contains in-frame sequences only and omits some clones. Under half of the omission traces to an unresolved V gene where checked; the cause of the rest is unknown. This sample gives 55,000 to 65,000 clones in total; just under 95% of them show up just once. The biggest ten clones account for roughly 0.35% of the sample. Specimen: CD4+ T cells from peripheral blood mononuclear cells, collected before pregnancy. The source is a female donor with multiple sclerosis, enrolled in a pregnancy study.

This clone was observed a single time. This chain uses TRBV7-9 with TRBJ2-1, with 7 bases lining up with TRBD1. V was pared by 4 bases and J by 2 bases, with 5 bases of the junction left unmatched. The CDR3 runs to 15 residues. CDR1 is SEHNR and CDR2 is FQNEAQ in the germline V gene (reference sequence). CDR3 region: CASSSSGQTYNEQFF. CDR3 coding DNA: TGTGCCAGCAGCTCCTCGGGACAGACCTACAATGAGCAGTTCTTC.

The chain couples TRBV7-9 to TRBJ2-3; 13 nucleotides agree with TRBD2. Germline CDR1 is SEHNR and CDR2 is FQNEAQ (reference sequence). The trim removed 5 bases at V and 0 bases at J, leaving 11 bases unmatched. This CDR3 spans 19 amino acids. CDR3 in amino acids: CASSRGLAGPTASTDTQYF. CDR3 nucleotide sequence: TGTGCCAGCAGCCGGGGACTAGCGGGGCCTACCGCTAGCACAGATACGCAGTATTTT.

The chain combines TRBV4-3 with TRBJ1-2; 11 bases line up with TRBD1. The germline gives CDR1 LGHNA, CDR2 YSLEER. Trimming at V came to 0 bases and at J to 4 bases, leaving 7 bases not matched to a gene. This CDR3 spans 17 amino acids. The CDR3 bases are TGCGCCAGCAGCCAAGAAGCCCTGGGGACAGGGGGCTATGGCTACACCTTC. It encodes CASSQEALGTGGYGYTF.

V usage is TRBV9 and J usage is TRBJ1-1; D unresolved. The CDR3 is 14 amino acids. The V gene's germline CDR1 is SGDLS and CDR2 YYNGEE. Trimming cost V 3 bases and J 5 bases, with 14 bases left between them. The CDR3 sequence: CASSGLGGRTEAFF. The CDR3, as DNA: TGTGCCAGCAGCGGCCTTGGCGGTCGTACTGAAGCTTTCTTT.

The V and J genes are TRBV7-9 and TRBJ2-1; 9 bases line up with TRBD2. V shed 5 bases and J 0 bases; nucleotides not matched to a gene: 14. The V gene's germline CDR1 is SEHNR and CDR2 FQNEAQ (reference sequence). CDR3 length: 19 residues. DNA of the CDR3: TGTGCCAGCAGCCTGCTAAAACGGCGGGAGGGTCTCTCCTACAATGAGCAGTTCTTC. Translated, it gives CASSLLKRREGLSYNEQFF.

This chain links TRBV5-1 with TRBJ2-7, with TRBD2 matching 8 bases. The CDR3 is made up of 16 amino acids. From germline, CDR1 is SGHRS and CDR2 YFSETQ. V shed 4 bases and J 4 bases; nucleotides not matched to a gene: 13. The DNA for the CDR3 is TGCGCCAGCAGCCCGGGGGCGGGACTAGAGGGTTACGAGCAGTACTTC. It codes for CASSPGAGLEGYEQYF. Full variable domain (missing parts from reference TRBV5-1 and TRBJ2-7): KAGVTQTPRYLIKTRGQQVTLSCSPISGHRSVSWYQQTPGQGLQFLFEYFSETQRNKGNFPGRFSGRQFSNSRSEMNVSTLELGDSALYLCASSPGAGLEGYEQYFGPGTRLTVT.

The genes are TRBV29-1 and TRBJ2-5; D is unclear. Germline V gene lookup returns CDR1 SQVTM and CDR2 ANQGSEA. With 0 bases removed from V and 5 bases from J, the gap between germline ends came to 10 bases. The CDR3 is 13 residues long. The chain's CDR3 is CSVEELVWETQYF. DNA for the CDR3: TGCAGCGTTGAAGAGCTAGTTTGGGAGACCCAGTACTTC. The whole variable domain, remainder taken from reference TRBV29-1 and TRBJ2-5, is SAVISQKPSRDICQRGTSLTIQCQVDSQVTMMFWYRQQPGQSLTLIATANQGSEATYESGFVIDKFPISRPNLTFSTLTVSNMSPEDSSIYLCSVEELVWETQYFGPGTRLLVL.

The chain is built from TRBV6-5 and TRBJ2-1, with 7 bases that match TRBD2. The J segment lost 7 bases and the V segment lost 6 bases, leaving 9 bases of the junction unmatched. CDR3 length equals 14 residues. Germline V CDR1 and CDR2: MNHEY, SVGAGI. In DNA, the CDR3 is TGTGCCAGCAGAACCGGGACTATGAGAAATGAGCAGTTCTTC. Encoded protein: CASRTGTMRNEQFF.

The chain links TRBV19 to TRBJ2-1; a possible D gene is TRBD2 (6 bases). Trimming cost V 9 bases and J 8 bases, with 20 bases left between them. In germline, CDR1 is LNHDA, CDR2 SQIVND (reference sequence). CDR3 length: 14 amino acids. The DNA of the CDR3 is TGTGCCAGCTCGGGGGTTACCCCTTTGGATGAGCAGTTCTTC. Its translation: CASSGVTPLDEQFF.

The chain has TRBV18 and TRBJ2-6, with D possibly being TRBD2 (6 bases). The CDR3 has 18 amino acids. V was shortened by 3 bases and J by 0 bases, with 15 bases between the two germline ends. CDR1 is KGHSH, CDR2 LQKENI, per germline. The CDR3 reads CASSPEGHIDSGANVLTF. CDR3 bases: TGTGCCAGCTCACCGGAGGGGCACATCGACTCTGGGGCCAACGTCCTGACTTTC.

The chain has TRBV9 and TRBJ2-1, with 9 nucleotides matching TRBD2. J was trimmed by 6 bases and V by 3 bases; bases with no gene match: 4. This CDR3 contains 14 residues. Germline V lookup: CDR1 SGDLS, CDR2 YYNGEE. The CDR3 DNA follows: TGTGCCAGCAGCGAGGGACTAGCATTCAATGAGCAGTTCTTC. Its translation: CASSEGLAFNEQFF.

This sequence joins TRBV18 and TRBJ2-2; D may be TRBD2 (5 bases). Germline V gene lookup returns CDR1 KGHSH and CDR2 LQKENI. This CDR3 comprises 16 residues. The germline V and J ends were trimmed by 5 bases and 8 bases, with 21 bases remaining between them. The CDR3 DNA follows: TGTGCCAGCTCAGTAGAGGGAGCCATGGTGATTGGGGAGCTGTTTTTT. Translating it yields CASSVEGAMVIGELFF.

This chain joins TRBV5-6 and TRBJ1-5, with D uncertain. The germline V and J ends were trimmed by 4 bases and 0 bases, with 8 bases remaining between them. The V gene's germline CDR1 is SGHDT and CDR2 YYEEEE. This CDR3 has 14 amino acids. CDR3 sequence: CASSRGGSNQPQHF. CDR3 sequence (DNA): TGTGCCAGCAGCCGGGGAGGTAGCAATCAGCCCCAGCATTTT. The whole variable domain, remainder taken from reference TRBV5-6 and TRBJ1-5, is DAGVTQSPTHLIKTRGQQVTLRCSPKSGHDTVSWYQQALGQGPQFIFQYYEEEERQRGNFPDRFSGHQFPNYSSELNVNALLLGDSALYLCASSRGGSNQPQHFGDGTRLSIL.

This sequence joins TRBV12-5 and TRBJ1-1; D possibly corresponds to TRBD1 (6 bases). The CDR3 contains 15 residues. Trimming took off 3 bases at V and 5 bases at J, with 16 bases between the two ends. In germline, CDR1 is LGHNT, CDR2 FRNRAP. Written as DNA, the CDR3 is TGTGCTAGTGGTTTAAATTTACAGGGCGCTACTGAAGCTTTCTTT. It encodes CASGLNLQGATEAFF.

This sequence joins TRBV7-6 and TRBJ2-3; TRBD1 agrees at 7 bases. CDR3 length equals 14 residues. Per germline, CDR1 SGHVS and CDR2 FNYEAQ. The trim removed 5 bases at V and 3 bases at J, leaving 5 bases unmatched. CDR3 DNA sequence: TGTGCCAGCAGCCCCCGGACAGGAACAGATACGCAGTATTTT. This sequence encodes CASSPRTGTDTQYF. Filled out from reference TRBV7-6 and TRBJ2-3, the complete variable domain reads GAGVSQSPRYKVTKRGQDVALRCDPISGHVSLYWYRQALGQGPEFLTYFNYEAQQDKSGLPNDRFSAERPEGSISTLTIQRTEQRDSAMYRCASSPRTGTDTQYFGPGTRLTVL.

The J gene is TRBJ2-4, the V gene TRBV5-4; TRBD1 agrees at 10 bases. J lost 5 bases, V lost 3 bases, and 8 bases had no gene match. The CDR3 spans 16 residues. Germline-derived CDR1 and CDR2 are SGHNT and YYREEE (reference sequence). The CDR3 sequence is CASSWTGGLPQNIQYF. The CDR3 nucleotides are TGTGCCAGCAGCTGGACAGGGGGACTTCCCCAAAACATTCAGTACTTC.

The chain links TRBV19 to TRBJ2-7, with TRBD2 matching over 8 bases. Germline V gene data show CDR1 as LNHDA and CDR2 as SQIVND (reference sequence). CDR3 length equals 16 residues. J was trimmed by 6 bases and V by 5 bases; bases with no gene match: 15. CDR3 nucleotide sequence: TGTGCCAGTAGTCCGACGACGTGGACTAGCACTTCCGAGCAGTACTTC. This codes for CASSPTTWTSTSEQYF. Looking up the rest from reference TRBV19 and TRBJ2-7 gives the full variable domain: DGGITQSPKYLFRKEGQNVTLSCEQNLNHDAMYWYRQDPGQGLRLIYYSQIVNDFQKGDIAEGYSVSREKKESFPLTVTSAQKNPTAFYLCASSPTTWTSTSEQYFGPGTRLTVT.

This clone was counted a few times. The chain combines TRBV5-6 with TRBJ1-1, with D tentatively TRBD1 (6 bases). Germline CDR1 and CDR2: SGHDT and YYEEEE. This CDR3 region has 14 residues. Trimming shortened V by 3 bases and J by 4 bases, and 13 bases separated the two germline ends. CDR3 bases: TGTGCCAGCAGCTCTACAGGGATTCTCACTGAAGCTTTCTTT. Translated: CASSSTGILTEAFF.

The V gene is TRBV9, the J gene TRBJ1-3, with 11 bases matching TRBD1. There are 17 residues in the CDR3. Germline trimming cut 4 bases from V and 3 bases from J; bases unmatched to any gene: 9. Germline CDR1 is SGDLS and CDR2 is YYNGEE. For the CDR3, the DNA is TGTGCCAGCAGCCCCTGGGACAGGGGGTTCTTTGGAAACACCATATATTTT. Translation gives CASSPWDRGFFGNTIYF.

The V and J genes are TRBV6-4 and TRBJ2-7, with TRBD2 matching 11 bases. The CDR3 covers 14 residues. Germline values: CDR1 MRHNA, CDR2 SNTAGT. V lost 6 bases, J lost 5 bases, and 6 bases stayed unmatched. CDR3: CASRKTSGSDEQYF. The CDR3 coding sequence is TGTGCCAGCAGAAAAACTAGCGGGAGCGACGAGCAGTACTTC.

This clone is a singleton in its sample. V is TRBV7-6 and J is TRBJ2-7; TRBD2 matches at 7 bases. CDR3 length equals 14 residues. The ends lost 1 base at V and 6 bases at J; junction bases unmatched: 6. Germline V gene data show CDR1 as SGHVS and CDR2 as FNYEAQ. The CDR3 reads CASSLGKREGEQYF. Written as DNA, the CDR3 is TGTGCCAGCAGCTTAGGCAAGCGGGAAGGCGAGCAGTACTTC.

This chain joins TRBV11-1 and TRBJ1-1, with 7 positions matching TRBD1. Germline values: CDR1 SGHAT, CDR2 FQDESV (reference sequence). The length of the CDR3 is 12 residues. With V trimmed by 2 bases and J by 8 bases, 2 bases remained unmatched. The CDR3 coding sequence is TGTGCCAGCAGCTTACCGGACAGGGAAGCTTTCTTT. Translation: CASSLPDREAFF.

V usage is TRBV7-9 and J usage is TRBJ1-2; D is uncertain. Germline CDR1 and CDR2: SEHNR and FQNEAQ (reference sequence). V was cut by 0 bases and J by 5 bases, with 7 bases left in between. This CDR3 has 13 residues. The CDR3 DNA reads as TGTGCCAGCAGCTTAGCGAGGGAGTATGGCTACACCTTC. Amino acid sequence: CASSLAREYGYTF.

The V gene is TRBV10-3, the J gene TRBJ1-1; a possible D gene is TRBD1 (6 bases). The germline V and J ends were trimmed by 2 bases and 1 base, with 8 bases remaining between them. CDR3 length equals 14 residues. Germline CDR1 reads ENHRY; CDR2 reads SYGVKD. As DNA, the CDR3 is TGTGCCATCAGTGAGACAGGGCAGAACACTGAAGCTTTCTTT. This codes for CAISETGQNTEAFF.

The chain is built from TRBV7-2 and TRBJ2-1; 12 nucleotides align to TRBD2. CDR3 length: 19 residues. Looked up from germline, CDR1 is SGHTA and CDR2 is FQGNSA. V was pared by 0 bases and J by 0 bases, with 6 bases of the junction left unmatched. The CDR3 sequence: CASSLAVTSGGLSYNEQFF. As DNA, the CDR3 is TGTGCCAGCAGCTTAGCGGTGACTAGCGGGGGTCTCTCCTACAATGAGCAGTTCTTC.

This chain links TRBV18 with TRBJ1-1, with D possibly matching TRBD1 (5 bases). The germline CDR1 and CDR2 sequences are KGHSH and LQKENI. The CDR3 is 12 residues long. The V end lost 4 bases, the J end lost 4 bases, and 7 bases lay between the germline ends. CDR3 in amino acids: CASSLRGTEAFF. The CDR3, as DNA: TGTGCCAGCTCACTAAGGGGCACTGAAGCTTTCTTT.

The rearrangement joins TRBV19 to TRBJ1-1; TRBD1 might be the D (6 bases). CDR1 is LNHDA, CDR2 SQIVND, per germline (reference sequence). There are 14 residues in the CDR3. The V end lost 5 bases, the J end lost 9 bases, and 19 bases lay between the germline ends. CDR3 loop: CASSGGHPGQKAFF. In DNA form, the CDR3 reads TGTGCCAGTAGTGGGGGACACCCGGGTCAGAAAGCTTTCTTT.